Each of the 30 T cell receptor beta chains below was sequenced from the same sample in a study of blood T cell repertoires in COVID-19. Sequencing was performed with immunoSEQ multiplex PCR; in TCRdb, only in-frame clones are kept and a portion is missing. The data hold about 100,000 clones, with about 90% observed a single time. Sequencing was done on a sample of peripheral blood. These TCRs come from a man aged 30 to 45 in a cohort sampled during active COVID-19.

A note on this clone: Relative to the germline gene, one junction end is altered; a read error may explain this. The CDR3 nucleotides read TGTGCCAGCAGCGAAGGTGTAGGGGACAATCAGCCCCAGCATTTT. Translated, it gives CASSEGVGDNQPQHF. This chain connects TRBV6-1 to TRBJ1-5; TRBD1 might be the D (5 bases). Germline V gene data show CDR1 as MNHNS and CDR2 as SASEGT. This CDR3 is built from 15 residues.

This clone was detected ten times or more. The chain combines TRBV29-1 with TRBJ2-5, with TRBD1 matching over 8 bases. The CDR3 is 12 amino acids. Per germline, CDR1 SQVTM and CDR2 ANQGSEA. Trimming took 4 bases from V and 5 from J; bases not matched to a gene: 3. The CDR3 DNA follows: TGCAGCGTTGTGACAGGGGTGGAGACCCAGTACTTC. Encoded protein: CSVVTGVETQYF.

The gene calls are TRBV10-3 and TRBJ1-5; TRBD1 matches 9 bases. Unmatched junction bases numbered 6, after V lost 10 bases and J lost 5 bases. This CDR3 is built from 13 residues. Germline values: CDR1 ENHRY, CDR2 SYGVKD. The DNA of the CDR3 is TGTGCCACTACAGGGGGCTTGGATCAGCCCCAGCATTTT. It codes for CATTGGLDQPQHF.

This clone was observed a handful of times. This rearrangement joins TRBV9 to TRBJ1-1; D remains unclear. CDR1 is SGDLS and CDR2 is YYNGEE in the germline V gene. CDR3 length: 14 amino acids. The V end lost 0 bases, the J end lost 1 base, and 7 bases lay between the germline ends. The CDR3 DNA is TGTGCCAGCAGCGTAGGCATGGCGAACACTGAAGCTTTCTTT. The encoded protein is CASSVGMANTEAFF.

The genes are TRBV6-5 and TRBJ1-6; D gene unclear. The CDR3 spans 15 residues. The V gene's germline CDR1 is MNHEY and CDR2 SVGAGI. Deletions cut 10 bases from V and 0 bases from J, with 13 bases between. The CDR3 sequence is CATRVASSYNSPLHF. Written as DNA, the CDR3 is TGTGCCACGAGAGTAGCGAGCTCCTATAATTCACCCCTCCACTTT.

V gene TRBV7-9 combines with J gene TRBJ2-2; D remains ambiguous. Trimming cost V 5 bases and J 5 bases, with 6 bases left between them. Germline V gene data show CDR1 as SEHNR and CDR2 as FQNEAQ (reference sequence). The CDR3 is made up of 12 amino acids. Written as DNA, the CDR3 is TGTGCCAGCAGCCCTCAGACCGGGGAGCTGTTTTTT. Its translation: CASSPQTGELFF.

The chain employs TRBV18 and TRBJ1-2; D possibly corresponds to TRBD1 (5 bases). V shed 3 bases and J shed 6 bases, with 11 bases lying between them. The CDR3 consists of 13 residues. Germline-derived CDR1 and CDR2 are KGHSH and LQKENI. Written as DNA, the CDR3 is TGTGCCAGCTCACCTAATCGGGGGGATGGCTACACCTTC. This gives the protein CASSPNRGDGYTF. The full variable domain, rest sourced from reference TRBV18 and TRBJ1-2, is NAGVMQNPRHLVRRRGQEARLRCSPMKGHSHVYWYRQLPEEGLKFMVYLQKENIIDESGMPKERFSAEFPKEGPSILRIQQVVRGDSAAYFCASSPNRGDGYTFGSGTRLTVV.

The chain carries TRBV4-3 and TRBJ2-5; TRBD1 agrees at 8 bases. Germline loops: CDR1 LGHNA, CDR2 YSLEER. The junction had 9 bases not matched to a gene; V was cut back by 1 base and J by 5 bases. The CDR3 totals 16 residues. In DNA, the CDR3 is TGCGCCAGCAGCCAAGCTCCATGGACAGGGCCGGAGACCCAGTACTTC. This encodes CASSQAPWTGPETQYF.

This clone was observed a few times. V gene TRBV19 combines with J gene TRBJ2-7, with a weak D call TRBD2 (5 bases). This CDR3 comprises 13 residues. The germline CDR1 and CDR2 sequences are LNHDA and SQIVND (reference sequence). V gave up 10 bases and J gave up 2 bases, with 15 bases separating them. CDR3 sequence (DNA): TGTGCCACCGAGGTGGACGGGACCTACGAGCAGTACTTC. Its translation: CATEVDGTYEQYF. The full variable domain, rest sourced from reference TRBV19 and TRBJ2-7, is DGGITQSPKYLFRKEGQNVTLSCEQNLNHDAMYWYRQDPGQGLRLIYYSQIVNDFQKGDIAEGYSVSREKKESFPLTVTSAQKNPTAFYLCATEVDGTYEQYFGPGTRLTVT.

The chain uses TRBV24-1 and TRBJ1-4, with a possible D match to TRBD1 (6 bases). The CDR3 loop spans 12 amino acids. The germline V gene has CDR1 KGHDR and CDR2 SFDVKD. CDR3: CAVGGEVGKLFF. CDR3 nucleotide sequence: TGTGCGGTTGGGGGCGAAGTCGGAAAACTGTTTTTT.

This chain links TRBV5-1 with TRBJ2-5, with 8 bases matching TRBD1. Per germline, CDR1 SGHRS and CDR2 YFSETQ. CDR3 length equals 15 residues. Losses at the gene ends were 4 bases for V and 2 bases for J; bases not matched to a gene: 7. The CDR3 sequence: CASSLGQVGQETQYF. As DNA, the CDR3 is TGCGCCAGCAGCCTGGGACAGGTGGGGCAAGAGACCCAGTACTTC.

The chain is built from TRBV27 and TRBJ2-5, with 11 bases identical to TRBD1. CDR1 and CDR2 (germline): MNHEY, SMNVEV (reference sequence). V lost 11 bases and J lost 5; bases outside the gene matches: 22. CDR3 size: 18 residues. CDR3 protein: CAQHAASPDRGRRETQYF. In DNA form, the CDR3 reads TGTGCCCAGCACGCTGCAAGCCCGGACAGGGGGCGTCGGGAGACCCAGTACTTC.

The chain joins TRBV27 to TRBJ2-7; no reliable D call. V lost 6 bases, J lost 0 bases, and 9 bases lay in between. The CDR3 is 13 amino acids. The germline gives CDR1 MNHEY, CDR2 SMNVEV (reference sequence). Here the CDR3 reads CASRNFDSYEQYF. DNA of the CDR3: TGTGCCAGCAGGAACTTCGACTCCTACGAGCAGTACTTC.

The rearrangement uses TRBV12-3 or TRBV12-4 and TRBJ1-2; possibly TRBD1 for D (5 bases). There are 13 residues in the CDR3. The V gene lost 7 bases and the J gene lost 4 bases, with 13 bases spanning the gap. CDR3 in DNA: TGTGCCAGCACCCTCCGGGGGGGCTATGGCTACACCTTC. Protein: CASTLRGGYGYTF.

This chain uses TRBV28 with TRBJ1-4; D may be TRBD1 (5 bases). Looked up from germline, CDR1 is MDHEN and CDR2 is SYDVKM. The CDR3 extends over 16 amino acids. Trimming took 5 bases from V and 6 from J, leaving 19 bases between them. The CDR3 sequence: CASSARGSGGDEKLFF. CDR3 in DNA: TGTGCCAGCAGTGCGCGGGGCTCCGGAGGGGATGAAAAACTGTTTTTT. The whole variable domain, remainder taken from reference TRBV28 and TRBJ1-4, is DVKVTQSSRYLVKRTGEKVFLECVQDMDHENMFWYRQDPGLGLRLIYFSYDVKMKEKGDIPEGYSVSREKKERFSLILESASTNQTSMYLCASSARGSGGDEKLFFGSGTQLSVL.

V is TRBV7-6 and J is TRBJ2-5; a weak D match, TRBD1 (6 bases). There are 16 residues in the CDR3. Trimming removed 2 bases from V and 4 bases from J, with 17 bases in between. Germline V lookup: CDR1 SGHVS, CDR2 FNYEAQ. CDR3 bases: TGTGCCAGCAGCTTACCTAATCAGGGGTTCGGAGAGACCCAGTACTTC. The encoded protein is CASSLPNQGFGETQYF.

This clone came up once. V gene TRBV7-3 combines with J gene TRBJ2-5, with a possible D match to TRBD2 (6 bases). The germline CDR1 and CDR2 sequences are SGHTA and FQGTGA. The CDR3 is 13 amino acids. V lost 5 bases, J lost 7 bases, and 14 bases lay in between. CDR3 in DNA: TGTGCCAGCAGCCCCGCGGGACCTTCGACCCAGTACTTC. Translation: CASSPAGPSTQYF.

The V gene is TRBV3-1 (or the pseudogene TRBV3-2), the J gene TRBJ2-1; tentative D call: TRBD1 (6 bases). V lost 4 bases, J lost 4 bases, and 17 bases lay in between. The CDR3 spans 16 residues. Germline V gene lookup returns CDR1 LGHDT and CDR2 YNNKEL (reference sequence). This chain's CDR3 is CASSPTSRTAYNEQFF. The CDR3 DNA follows: TGTGCCAGCAGCCCAACCTCCCGGACAGCTTACAATGAGCAGTTCTTC.

CDR3 DNA sequence: TGTGCCAGCAGCCCACGGGGGAGGAGCACAGATACGCAGTATTTT. Protein sequence: CASSPRGRSTDTQYF. The chain uses TRBV7-2 and TRBJ2-3; a possible D gene is TRBD2 (6 bases). CDR3 length: 15 residues. The V and J ends lost 5 bases and 0 bases respectively, with 12 bases between them. Germline CDR1 SGHTA, CDR2 FQGNSA.

This chain uses TRBV5-1 with TRBJ2-3, with TRBD2 as a possible D gene (5 bases). CDR3 length: 14 amino acids. With 5 bases removed from V and 0 bases from J, the gap between germline ends came to 10 bases. Germline V gene data show CDR1 as SGHRS and CDR2 as YFSETQ. The CDR3 sequence is CASRGPGSTDTQYF. The CDR3 DNA sequence: TGCGCCAGCAGAGGGCCGGGGAGCACAGATACGCAGTATTTT. Drawing the rest from reference TRBV5-1 and TRBJ2-3, the complete variable domain is KAGVTQTPRYLIKTRGQQVTLSCSPISGHRSVSWYQQTPGQGLQFLFEYFSETQRNKGNFPGRFSGRQFSNSRSEMNVSTLELGDSALYLCASRGPGSTDTQYFGPGTRLTVL.

V and J are TRBV5-5 and TRBJ1-2; D ambiguous. Germline-derived CDR1 and CDR2 are SGHKS and YYEKEE (reference sequence). Trimming left V 3 bases short and J 3 bases short, with 18 bases between. The CDR3 sequence is 16 residues long. The CDR3, as DNA: TGTGCCAGCAGCTCTGGGTCTACGGGGAGCCACTATGGCTACACCTTC. This sequence encodes CASSSGSTGSHYGYTF.

The rearrangement joins TRBV4-2 to TRBJ2-3, with D possibly TRBD2 on 7 matching bases. V was shortened by 4 bases and J by 1 base, with 15 bases between the two germline ends. Per germline, CDR1 LGHNA and CDR2 YNFKEQ. The CDR3 totals 16 residues. CDR3: CASSLGGGLGTDTQYF. In DNA form, the CDR3 reads TGTGCCAGCAGCCTGGGCGGGGGCCTAGGCACAGATACGCAGTATTTT.

The chain employs TRBV7-3 and TRBJ2-3; perhaps TRBD2 as D (6 bases). V gave up 1 base and J gave up 6 bases, with 23 bases separating them. Germline V gives CDR1 SGHTA, CDR2 FQGTGA. The CDR3 extends over 18 amino acids. The CDR3 DNA reads TGTGCCAGCAGCTTAAACGCCGGGGACTTTTGGTATTCGGATACGCAGTATTTT. This sequence encodes CASSLNAGDFWYSDTQYF.

The genes are TRBV12-5 and TRBJ2-7, with D tentatively TRBD1 (5 bases). CDR1 is LGHNT, CDR2 FRNRAP, per germline. The ends were cut back, 6 bases at V and 5 bases at J, with 17 bases in the middle. The CDR3 length is 14 residues. This CDR3 reads CASGYGHDLNEQYF. CDR3 nucleotides: TGTGCTAGTGGATACGGACACGACCTAAACGAGCAGTACTTC. Full variable domain (missing parts from reference TRBV12-5 and TRBJ2-7): DARVTQTPRHKVTEMGQEVTMRCQPILGHNTVFWYRQTMMQGLELLAYFRNRAPLDDSGMPKDRFSAEMPDATLATLKIQPSEPRDSAVYFCASGYGHDLNEQYFGPGTRLTVT.

The J gene is TRBJ2-1, the V gene TRBV6-1; 11 bases are a match to TRBD2. The CDR3 extends over 17 amino acids. Losses at the gene ends were 3 bases for V and 12 bases for J; bases not matched to a gene: 16. Germline V CDR1 and CDR2: MNHNS, SASEGT. In DNA form, the CDR3 reads TGTGCCAGCAGTGATAAGCTAGCGGGGGGCCCTCTTCAAGGGCAGTTCTTC. This translates into CASSDKLAGGPLQGQFF.

This clone has more than one count but fewer than ten. Written as DNA, the CDR3 is TGTGCCAGCAGCTTAGGACAGGGGGCGGAAGCTTTCTTT. This encodes CASSLGQGAEAFF. V and J are TRBV7-9 and TRBJ1-1, with TRBD1 identical over 10 bases. The germline V gene encodes CDR1 SEHNR and CDR2 FQNEAQ (reference sequence). The CDR3 runs 13 residues. After removal of 1 base from V and 8 bases from J, the junction contained 1 base not matched to a gene.

The chain recombines TRBV24-1 with TRBJ2-7; the match to TRBD1 covers 7 bases. Germline V gives CDR1 KGHDR, CDR2 SFDVKD. V dropped 6 bases and J dropped 6; count of bases not matched to a gene: 4. CDR3 length equals 12 residues. CDR3 DNA: TGTGCCACCAGTAACAGGGGCCGCGAGCAGTACTTC. Residues: CATSNRGREQYF.

The V and J genes are TRBV6-5 and TRBJ2-3; 8 bases map to TRBD2. There are 16 residues in the CDR3. V lost 0 bases to trimming and J lost 6 bases; unmatched junction nucleotides: 8. Germline CDR1 reads MNHEY; CDR2 reads SVGAGI. The CDR3 DNA is TGTGCCAGCAGTTACTCTAGGACGGGGGGGCAGGATACGCAGTATTTT. Its translation: CASSYSRTGGQDTQYF.

The chain joins TRBV28 to TRBJ2-7, with D uncertain. The CDR3 is made up of 15 amino acids. V was pared by 1 base and J by 2 bases, with 12 bases between. Germline CDR1 MDHEN, CDR2 SYDVKM. CDR3: CASSLLAGSAYEQYF. The CDR3 DNA is TGTGCCAGCAGTTTATTGGCCGGGTCGGCCTACGAGCAGTACTTC.

The chain uses TRBV7-2 and TRBJ2-5, with 9 bases lining up with TRBD1. With V trimmed by 3 bases and J by 1 base, 6 bases remained unmatched. Germline V gene sequence: CDR1 SGHTA, CDR2 FQGNSA. CDR3 length: 16 residues. The CDR3 DNA is TGTGCCAGCAGCTTCGGCCCGGGACAGGGCCAAGAGACCCAGTACTTC. It is translated as CASSFGPGQGQETQYF. Together with reference TRBV7-2 and TRBJ2-5, the CDR3 gives the full variable domain: GAGVSQSPSNKVTEKGKDVELRCDPISGHTALYWYRQSLGQGLEFLIYFQGNSAPDKSGLPSDRFSAERTGGSVSTLTIQRTQQEDSAVYLCASSFGPGQGQETQYFGPGTRLLVL.